A selection of T cell receptor beta chains follows, all from one sample in a study of T cell repertoires in ileal Crohn's disease. TCRdb keeps only in-frame clones here, not all; method: immunoSEQ multiplex PCR. Of about 12,000 clones detected, roughly 80% appear once; the ten largest clones hold 9.5% to 13%. Sequencing input: ileal tissue. These receptor sequences come from an adult with Crohn's disease. Each CDR3 is given with its conserved first and last residue. Each record gives: CDR3 protein, D gene, J gene, clone size, V gene. D genes are given only for firm matches. Where a row states a size, it is once, few, many or the class of an expanded clone; other rows omit it.

CASSEAAAFAYEQYF | - | TRBJ2-7 | - | TRBV2
CASSPTHQGATNEKLFF | TRBD1 | TRBJ1-4 | few | TRBV7-8
CASSPEGDRVEAFF | TRBD1 | TRBJ1-1 | - | TRBV5-1
CASSAGGPTDTQYF | TRBD2 | TRBJ2-3 | - | TRBV6-4
CASQAGTDEKLFF | - | TRBJ1-4 | - | TRBV10-1
CAWSRGTPSYEQYF | - | TRBJ2-7 | - | TRBV30
CASSLDTGFRQPQHF | - | TRBJ1-5 | once | TRBV7-8
CASSVLSGANVLTF | - | TRBJ2-6 | - | TRBV19
CASSEDRNTEAFF | - | TRBJ1-1 | - | TRBV2
CASSPTRGQHGNTIYF | - | TRBJ1-3 | - | TRBV18
CASTRLVGETQYF | - | TRBJ2-5 | - | TRBV27
CATSREGATQPQHF | - | TRBJ1-5 | - | TRBV15
CASSRTPTGNRHYEQYF | - | TRBJ2-7 | - | TRBV7-2
CASSLAPGKSGYTF | - | TRBJ1-2 | - | TRBV5-1
CASTQWDRPLLDTQYF | TRBD1 | TRBJ2-3 | - | TRBV6-6
CATRGVSNTDTQYF | - | TRBJ2-3 | - | TRBV10-2
CASSSSSQGAFGNTIYF | - | TRBJ1-3 | once | TRBV25-1
CASALTSVQETQYF | TRBD2 | TRBJ2-5 | - | TRBV12-5
CASGRAYEQYF | TRBD2 | TRBJ2-7 | few | TRBV7-9
CAWRSTAGTGSYTF | - | TRBJ1-2 | - | TRBV30
CASSTPGLVGEQYF | TRBD2 | TRBJ2-7 | once | TRBV19
CASSEEVGRETQYF | - | TRBJ2-5 | - | TRBV6-1
CARQTTMNTEAFF | - | TRBJ1-1 | - | TRBV2
CASSAGTGAEYF | TRBD1 | TRBJ2-7 | - | TRBV5-1
CAWMAGHSGNTIYF | - | TRBJ1-3 | - | TRBV30
CASSSSGELGEQYF | TRBD2 | TRBJ2-7 | once | TRBV7-9
CASSVYRTGGTEAFF | - | TRBJ1-1 | - | TRBV7-7
CAFSTSGRALRGTGELFF | TRBD2 | TRBJ2-2 | - | TRBV30
CASTRSEALHF | - | TRBJ1-6 | - | TRBV28
CASSLRDTNTEAFF | - | TRBJ1-1 | - | TRBV7-6
CASSPLTGVDYGYTF | TRBD1 | TRBJ1-2 | - | TRBV7-8
CSANIGGTDTEAFF | - | TRBJ1-1 | - | TRBV29-1
CASSPGGQRHQPQHF | - | TRBJ1-5 | - | TRBV18
CASSPRDRAYEQYF | TRBD1 | TRBJ2-7 | few | TRBV18
CASSLAGDLNEQFF | TRBD2 | TRBJ2-1 | - | TRBV25-1
CASSADIAEHYEQYF | - | TRBJ2-7 | - | TRBV9
CASSESTGFSTIYF | - | TRBJ1-3 | large | TRBV10-2
CASSDTRQLYHNEQFF | - | TRBJ2-1 | - | TRBV11-3
CASSLFGTSGGWDTQYF | TRBD2 | TRBJ2-3 | once | TRBV7-3
CATSRDREPQYGYTF | TRBD1 | TRBJ1-2 | - | TRBV15
CASTRTVSGNTIYF | - | TRBJ1-3 | - | TRBV28
CASSGTGPNSNQPQHF | - | TRBJ1-5 | once | TRBV6-1
CAISESSWGVRNTEAFF | - | TRBJ1-1 | - | TRBV10-3
CASSRTSRDEQYF | TRBD2 | TRBJ2-7 | - | TRBV5-1
CASSVGSVREQFF | - | TRBJ2-1 | - | TRBV9
CAWSTGEPYEQYF | - | TRBJ2-7 | - | TRBV30
CASSGTGGGGRYGYTF | TRBD1 | TRBJ1-2 | - | TRBV6-1
CASSGTGAGYTF | TRBD1 | TRBJ1-2 | - | TRBV7-8
CAWRRGAGSFDTQYF | TRBD2 | TRBJ2-3 | - | TRBV30